One and the same sample provided the 29 T cell receptor beta chains below, sequenced in a study of spatial heterogeneity in lung cancer (dated 2019 in TCRdb). Library prep was done by 5' RACE. Data came from a NextSeq 500. TCRdb handled the public reads itself, with Q25 trimming in fastp and clone calling in MiXCR, and kept productive beta chains. Here each entry gathers all rows of one CDR3 protein and keeps the most common genes and DNA. This sample has around 11,000 distinct CDR3 sequences in its table, and 6.1% of those were observed once. The ten largest clones represent roughly 31% of the sample. The meaning of the sample's time point label: sample taken at primary tumor resection. Specimen: normal lung tissue next to the tumor, collected at surgery. The source of these receptors is a male donor with early-stage non-small cell lung cancer.

This clonotype was picked up a small number of times. V and J are TRBV3-1 and TRBJ2-5; TRBD1 matches at 12 bases. J was trimmed by 4 bases and V by 3 bases; bases with no gene match: 3. This CDR3 is built from 15 residues. Germline lookup yields CDR1 LGHDT and CDR2 YNNKEL (reference sequence). The chain's CDR3 is CASSHRDRGRETQYF. The DNA for the CDR3 is TGTGCCAGCAGCCACCGGGACAGGGGGCGAGAGACCCAGTACTTC.

There are many counts of this clonotype. J is TRBJ2-1 and V is TRBV5-5; no definite D call. Per the germline V gene, CDR1 is SGHKS and CDR2 is YYEKEE (reference sequence). With 3 bases removed from V and 0 bases from J, the gap between germline ends came to 13 bases. This CDR3 has 16 residues. CDR3 in DNA: TGTGCCAGCAGCTCATTAGGCCAAGGCTCCTACAATGAGCAGTTCTTC. Protein product: CASSSLGQGSYNEQFF.

This clonotype was observed many times. The chain employs TRBV7-2 and TRBJ2-5; D might be TRBD1 (6 bases). Trimming shortened V by 6 bases and J by 0 bases, and 14 bases separated the two germline ends. This CDR3 is built from 15 residues. Germline V gene sequence: CDR1 SGHTA, CDR2 FQGNSA. The CDR3 DNA reads TGTGCCAGCAGGATGCCAGGGGCGAACCAAGAGACCCAGTACTTC. It is translated as CASRMPGANQETQYF.

The table lists this clonotype with many counts. The chain employs TRBV5-4 and TRBJ2-5; 9 bases are a match to TRBD1. V lost 3 bases, J lost 4 bases, and 4 bases stayed unmatched. The germline gives CDR1 SGHNT, CDR2 YYREEE (reference sequence). The CDR3 sequence is 14 residues long. In nucleotides, the CDR3 is TGTGCCAGCAGCTCTACAGGGGGCGGAGAGACCCAGTACTTC. Translated: CASSSTGGGETQYF.

This chain uses TRBV29-1 with TRBJ1-1; weak D call: TRBD1 (5 bases). This CDR3 spans 12 amino acids. Trimming took 5 bases from V and 4 from J, leaving 11 bases between them. Germline CDR1 is SQVTM and CDR2 is ANQGSEA. The CDR3 region is CSVRGAGTEAFF. Written as DNA, the CDR3 is TGCAGCGTTCGGGGCGCTGGCACTGAAGCTTTCTTT.

This clonotype was counted many times. The J gene is TRBJ2-1, the V gene TRBV27; TRBD1 might be the D (8 bases). V lost 8 bases to trimming and J lost 7 bases, with 24 bases between them. CDR1 and CDR2 from the germline V gene are MNHEY and SMNVEV (reference sequence). The CDR3 consists of 16 residues. CDR3 sequence reads: CASRPGGQGALNEQFF. CDR3 sequence (DNA): TGTGCCAGCCGCCCCGGGGGGCAGGGGGCTTTAAATGAGCAGTTCTTC.

This clonotype was seen more than once but under ten times. The V call is TRBV9, the J call TRBJ2-1; maybe TRBD2 (7 bases). V was pared by 0 bases and J by 1 base, with 11 bases between. Germline V gene lookup returns CDR1 SGDLS and CDR2 YYNGEE. The CDR3 spans 16 residues. CDR3 sequence reads: CASSVEGRGSYNEQFF. CDR3 DNA sequence: TGTGCCAGCAGCGTAGAAGGGAGGGGGTCCTACAATGAGCAGTTCTTC. Using reference TRBV9 and TRBJ2-1 for the parts outside the CDR3, the full variable domain is DSGVTQTPKHLITATGQRVTLRCSPRSGDLSVYWYQQSLDQGLQFLIQYYNGEERAKGNILERFSAQQFPDLHSELNLSSLELGDSALYFCASSVEGRGSYNEQFFGPGTRLTVL.

This clonotype was seen a few times. This sequence joins TRBV6-1 and TRBJ2-2, with 10 nucleotides matching TRBD2. This CDR3 comprises 18 residues. The V gene end was trimmed by 2 bases and the J gene end by 0 bases; junction bases not matched to a gene: 6. Germline values: CDR1 MNHNS, CDR2 SASEGT. The CDR3 DNA follows: TGTGCCAGCAGTGAAAATTTAGCGGGAGGCGCGAACACCGGGGAGCTGTTTTTT. Residues: CASSENLAGGANTGELFF.

This clonotype was seen a handful of times. This sequence joins TRBV5-6 and TRBJ2-7; 8 nucleotides agree with TRBD1. This CDR3 has 14 amino acids. With V trimmed by 3 bases and J by 3 bases, 5 bases remained unmatched. Per the germline V gene, CDR1 is SGHDT and CDR2 is YYEEEE. For the CDR3, the DNA is TGTGCCAGCAGCTGGACAGGGCCTAGCTACGAGCAGTACTTC. It translates to CASSWTGPSYEQYF.

This clonotype was picked up many times. V gene TRBV9 combines with J gene TRBJ2-3, with D possibly matching TRBD2 (6 bases). The germline V gene has CDR1 SGDLS and CDR2 YYNGEE. Trimming pared 0 bases from V and 0 bases from J, leaving 14 bases between. The CDR3 runs 17 residues. The CDR3 spells CASSVGSSVPSTDTQYF. As DNA, the CDR3 is TGTGCCAGCAGCGTAGGATCTAGCGTACCCAGCACAGATACGCAGTATTTT.

This clonotype showed up many times. The chain carries TRBV7-2 and TRBJ1-5, with 10 bases lining up with TRBD1. J lost 6 bases, V lost 4 bases, and 6 bases had no gene match. CDR1 and CDR2 (germline): SGHTA, FQGNSA. The CDR3 runs 15 residues. The CDR3 spells CASSSGTGEFQPQHF. CDR3 nucleotides: TGTGCCAGCAGCTCCGGGACAGGGGAATTTCAGCCCCAGCATTTT.

This clonotype showed up many times. The chain couples TRBV5-1 to TRBJ2-1, with D unresolved. The germline CDR1 and CDR2 sequences are SGHRS and YFSETQ. Deletions cut 4 bases from V and 5 bases from J, with 16 bases between. The CDR3 totals 15 residues. CDR3 region: CASSPDAYLDNEQFF. The CDR3 DNA is TGCGCCAGCAGCCCCGACGCCTACTTGGACAATGAGCAGTTCTTC.

This clonotype was recorded many times. V and J are TRBV14 and TRBJ1-1; weak D call: TRBD1 (5 bases). V dropped 4 bases and J dropped 3 bases, with 15 bases sitting between them. The CDR3 contains 15 residues. CDR1 and CDR2 (germline): SGHDN, FVKESK. CDR3 coding DNA: TGTGCCAGCAGCCTTACGTGGCGGGGGGACACTGAAGCTTTCTTT. This translates into CASSLTWRGDTEAFF.

This clonotype is medium-sized within its sample. The chain recombines TRBV10-3 with TRBJ2-5, with 7 bases matching TRBD2. V lost 4 bases, J lost 3 bases, and 5 bases stayed unmatched. The CDR3 runs to 14 residues. Germline V lookup: CDR1 ENHRY, CDR2 SYGVKD. CDR3 sequence reads: CAISASGVEETQYF. The CDR3 DNA follows: TGTGCCATCAGTGCAAGCGGGGTTGAAGAGACCCAGTACTTC.

This clonotype was seen many times. The chain carries TRBV20-1 and TRBJ2-7; the match to TRBD1 covers 8 bases. The J segment lost 2 bases and the V segment lost 4 bases, leaving 13 bases of the junction unmatched. Germline values: CDR1 DFQATT, CDR2 SNEGSKA (reference sequence). The CDR3 length is 16 residues. CDR3 region: CSAKFSRTGTPYEQYF. The CDR3 nucleotides are TGCAGTGCTAAATTTTCTAGGACAGGGACCCCCTACGAGCAGTACTTC.

There are many counts of this clonotype. The V and J genes are TRBV9 and TRBJ1-6; 8 bases line up with TRBD1. CDR3 length: 15 amino acids. V was pared by 3 bases and J by 9 bases, with 8 bases of the junction left unmatched. From germline, CDR1 is SGDLS and CDR2 YYNGEE. CDR3 loop: CASSAGDRSGSPLHF. The CDR3 DNA is TGTGCCAGCAGCGCAGGGGACAGGTCAGGTTCACCCCTCCACTTT.

This clonotype was picked up many times. This chain uses TRBV20-1 with TRBJ1-6; 7 bases fit TRBD1. V was pared by 1 base and J by 7 bases, with 7 bases of the junction left unmatched. CDR1 and CDR2 from the germline V gene are DFQATT and SNEGSKA (reference sequence). CDR3 length: 15 amino acids. CDR3 protein: CSARADRQGNSPLHF. As DNA, the CDR3 is TGCAGTGCTAGAGCCGACCGACAGGGAAATTCACCCCTCCACTTT.

This clonotype is deemed large. The rearrangement uses TRBV29-1 and TRBJ1-4; 10 nucleotides line up with TRBD1. The CDR3 has 14 amino acids. Germline CDR1 reads SQVTM; CDR2 reads ANQGSEA. After removal of 6 bases from V and 6 bases from J, the junction contained 7 bases not matched to a gene. The CDR3 DNA sequence: TGCAGCGTAGCCGACAGGGGGCGGGATGAAAAACTGTTTTTT. It is translated as CSVADRGRDEKLFF.

This clonotype was observed at least ten times. The chain has TRBV5-6 and TRBJ2-1, with D perhaps given as TRBD1 or TRBD2 (5 bases each). V was pared by 2 bases and J by 9 bases, with 12 bases between. Germline V gene lookup returns CDR1 SGHDT and CDR2 YYEEEE. The CDR3 is 13 residues long. The CDR3 is CASSLPRGGEQFF. DNA for the CDR3: TGTGCCAGCAGCTTACCTCGGGGCGGTGAGCAGTTCTTC.

This clonotype was seen ten or more times. The V gene is TRBV5-1, the J gene TRBJ2-1, with 15 bases lining up with TRBD2. Germline trimming cut 3 bases from V and 9 bases from J; bases unmatched to any gene: 10. From germline, CDR1 is SGHRS and CDR2 YFSETQ. The CDR3 length is 17 residues. CDR3 loop: CASSSEPGLAGGGEQFF. CDR3 nucleotide sequence: TGCGCCAGCAGCTCTGAACCGGGACTAGCGGGGGGTGGTGAGCAGTTCTTC.

Many counts were recorded for this clonotype. V is TRBV2 and J is TRBJ1-6; no clear D. V was cut by 6 bases and J by 0 bases, with 15 bases left in between. The CDR3 runs to 17 residues. Germline assignment: CDR1 SNHLY and CDR2 FYNNEI. CDR3 DNA: TGTGCCAGCAGGGGTCTCGACGCGAGCTCCTATAATTCACCCCTCCACTTT. Its protein is CASRGLDASSYNSPLHF.

The chain is built from TRBV5-4 and TRBJ2-7; 9 bases match TRBD1. The CDR3 covers 16 residues. Looked up from germline, CDR1 is SGHNT and CDR2 is YYREEE (reference sequence). V gave up 4 bases and J gave up 5 bases; unmatched junction bases: 13. CDR3 sequence reads: CASSKLVWDRVDEQYF. CDR3 DNA sequence: TGTGCCAGCAGCAAACTGGTTTGGGACAGGGTTGACGAGCAGTACTTC.

This clonotype was seen at least ten times. The J gene is TRBJ2-5, the V gene TRBV27; 10 bases map to TRBD2. Germline values: CDR1 MNHEY, CDR2 SMNVEV (reference sequence). The junction had 6 bases not matched to a gene; V was cut back by 9 bases and J by 5 bases. The CDR3 consists of 13 residues. CDR3 coding DNA: TGTGCCAGTAGCGGGGGGTTTCGGGAGACCCAGTACTTC. This sequence encodes CASSGGFRETQYF.

The chain recombines TRBV20-1 with TRBJ1-5, with TRBD1 identical over 7 bases. V shed 3 bases and J 3 bases; nucleotides not matched to a gene: 2. This CDR3 is built from 13 residues. Germline V gives CDR1 DFQATT, CDR2 SNEGSKA (reference sequence). CDR3 sequence reads: CSARQGVNQPQHF. In DNA, the CDR3 is TGCAGTGCTAGGCAGGGGGTCAATCAGCCCCAGCATTTT.

This clonotype has at least ten counts. The rearrangement joins TRBV20-1 to TRBJ2-7; 8 bases line up with TRBD2. The J segment lost 2 bases and the V segment lost 8 bases, leaving 11 bases of the junction unmatched. The germline V gene has CDR1 DFQATT and CDR2 SNEGSKA (reference sequence). This CDR3 is built from 14 residues. The DNA of the CDR3 is TGCAGTACCTTCCCCACTAGCGGAGCCTACGAGCAGTACTTC. This translates into CSTFPTSGAYEQYF.

This clonotype was seen ten or more times. This rearrangement joins TRBV11-2 to TRBJ1-1, with no clear D. The CDR3 is 13 amino acids. CDR1 is SGHAT and CDR2 is FQNNGV in the germline V gene. V was pared by 7 bases and J by 1 base, with 10 bases between. The CDR3 coding sequence is TGTGCCAGCACCCTAGATGGGAACACTGAAGCTTTCTTT. Translating it yields CASTLDGNTEAFF. Combining the CDR3 with reference TRBV11-2 and TRBJ1-1 gives the whole variable domain EAGVAQSPRYKIIEKRQSVAFWCNPISGHATLYWYQQILGQGPKLLIQFQNNGVVDDSQLPKDRFSAERLKGVDSTLKIQPAKLEDSAVYLCASTLDGNTEAFFGQGTRLTVV.

This clonotype was seen ten or more times. V usage is TRBV20-1 and J usage is TRBJ2-7; D is perhaps TRBD1 (5 bases). CDR1 is DFQATT and CDR2 is SNEGSKA in the germline V gene (reference sequence). CDR3 length: 13 residues. The V end lost 5 bases, the J end lost 1 base, and 12 bases lay between the germline ends. The CDR3 is CSAYPDSSYEQYF. In DNA, the CDR3 is TGCAGTGCTTACCCTGACAGTTCCTACGAGCAGTACTTC.

About this clonotype itself: A read error may be the cause here, since a much bigger clone is one base away. This sequence joins TRBV7-2 and TRBJ2-2, with 15 bases identical to TRBD2. V was clipped by 3 bases and J by 7 bases; unmatched bases: 3. CDR1 is SGHTA, CDR2 FQGNSA, per germline. The CDR3 has 16 residues. In DNA form, the CDR3 reads TGTGCCAGCAGCTTTTCGGGACTAGCGGGAGGCGGGGAGCTGTTTTTT. Its translation is CASSFSGLAGGGELFF.

This chain uses TRBV12-3 or TRBV12-4 with TRBJ2-7; perhaps TRBD2 as D (5 bases). V was pared by 6 bases and J by 3 bases, with 15 bases between. This CDR3 has 14 amino acids. The CDR3 spells CASSPPDLSYEQYF. The CDR3 DNA follows: TGTGCCAGCAGCCCTCCGGACTTAAGCTACGAGCAGTACTTC.